These 16 T cell receptor beta chains originate from one sample sequenced in a study of regulatory T cells in long-lasting Graves disease (dated by TCRdb to about 2021). The protocol used for the library was multiplex PCR. These reads were obtained on an Illumina HiSeq 4000. CDR3 regions were amplified by Arm-PCR with iRepertoire HTBI primers to construct TCR beta libraries. In TCRdb, the public reads were trimmed at Q25 with fastp and aligned with MiXCR, with productive beta chains retained. Rows with a matching CDR3 protein are joined into one entry that keeps the most common DNA and genes. Recorded for this sample are about 540,000 distinct CDR3 sequences; about 13% of them occurred a single time. 8% to 10% of the sample is taken by the ten largest. The time point label, as the study defines it: newly diagnosed GD, antithyroid drugs for less than 3 months. RNA was extracted from PBMCs in TRIzol for both TCR sequencing and RNA sequencing.

The sample was also linked to a second study, of T cells in Graves' hyperthyroidism and ophthalmopathy.

The material was peripheral blood mononuclear cells (PBMCs), obtained at new diagnosis, from a patient treated with antithyroid drugs. The source is a man under 40 with Graves disease. Donor details come from another sample of the same person, matched by shared clones.

The rearrangement uses TRBV11-1 and TRBJ2-5; tentative D call: TRBD2 (6 bases). Germline CDR1 SGHAT, CDR2 FQDESV (reference sequence). The V end was cut by 8 bases, the J end by 0 bases, with 16 bases between. This CDR3 is 15 amino acids long. The CDR3 here is CASGAGTLYQETQYF. In DNA form, the CDR3 reads TGTGCCAGCGGCGCCGGGACTTTGTACCAAGAGACCCAGTACTTC.

The chain carries TRBV18 and TRBJ2-1; TRBD2 aligns across 7 bases. The CDR3 contains 16 residues. Germline CDR1 KGHSH, CDR2 LQKENI. V lost 3 bases to trimming and J lost 6 bases; unmatched junction nucleotides: 11. CDR3 nucleotides: TGTGCCAGCTCACCCCCGTTAAGGACTAGGGTCAATGAGCAGTTCTTC. Translating it yields CASSPPLRTRVNEQFF.

Ten or more counts support this clonotype. V and J are TRBV5-1 and TRBJ2-5; D is possibly TRBD2 (5 bases). Germline V CDR1 and CDR2: SGHRS, YFSETQ. The CDR3 has 14 residues. The V end lost 4 bases, the J end lost 5 bases, and 15 bases lay between the germline ends. Here the CDR3 reads CASSPEGAVETQYF. The CDR3 nucleotides read TGCGCCAGCAGCCCCGAGGGAGCGGTTGAGACCCAGTACTTC.

This clonotype came up many times. The chain links TRBV29-1 to TRBJ1-4; D is unclear. Deletions cut 4 bases from V and 6 bases from J, with 15 bases between. The CDR3 spans 14 residues. Germline CDR1 and CDR2: SQVTM and ANQGSEA. CDR3 residues: CSVVLGHFDEKLFF. The CDR3 DNA follows: TGCAGCGTTGTTTTAGGCCATTTTGATGAAAAACTGTTTTTT.

This clonotype was picked up many times. The J gene is TRBJ2-1, the V gene TRBV12-3 or TRBV12-4, with 10 nucleotides matching TRBD1. The CDR3 has 14 residues. The ends lost 7 bases at V and 7 bases at J; junction bases unmatched: 7. The CDR3 sequence: CASTDGQGGNEQFF. CDR3 nucleotide sequence: TGTGCCAGCACCGACGGACAGGGGGGAAATGAGCAGTTCTTC.

This clonotype came up many times. The gene calls are TRBV27 and TRBJ1-1, with D perhaps matching TRBD1 (5 bases). V gave up 7 bases and J gave up 5 bases, with 14 bases separating them. Germline V CDR1 and CDR2: MNHEY, SMNVEV (reference sequence). The CDR3 totals 13 residues. CDR3 sequence reads: CASMETGGTEAFF. CDR3 nucleotide sequence: TGTGCCAGCATGGAAACTGGGGGAACTGAAGCTTTCTTT.

The chain has TRBV3-1 and TRBJ2-7; D not certain. CDR3 size: 12 residues. V lost 3 bases and J 6 bases, leaving 9 bases between the germline ends. Looked up from germline, CDR1 is LGHDT and CDR2 is YNNKEL (reference sequence). The CDR3 reads CASSHLTTEQYF. CDR3 nucleotide sequence: TGTGCCAGCAGCCACCTTACGACCGAGCAGTACTTC.

This clonotype was seen many times. The chain couples TRBV20-1 to TRBJ2-5, with TRBD2 matching 7 bases. Trimming removed 0 bases from V and 5 bases from J; junction bases left unmatched: 12. Looked up from germline, CDR1 is DFQATT and CDR2 is SNEGSKA (reference sequence). This CDR3 contains 16 residues. DNA of the CDR3: TGCAGTGCTAGAGATCCCTCTCGGGTGGGGGGGGAGACCCAGTACTTC. Amino acids: CSARDPSRVGGETQYF.

In this sample, this clonotype turned up many times. This chain uses TRBV2 with TRBJ2-1; the D is unclear. The CDR3 is 12 residues long. From germline, CDR1 is SNHLY and CDR2 FYNNEI. V lost 6 bases, J lost 4 bases, and 7 bases lay in between. The CDR3 loop is CASRADYNEQFF. The CDR3 coding sequence is TGTGCCAGCAGGGCGGATTACAATGAGCAGTTCTTC.

The chain has TRBV19 and TRBJ2-3, with D possibly TRBD2 on 6 matching bases. CDR3 length equals 13 residues. V was clipped by 4 bases and J by 6 bases, with 11 bases between them. Germline loops: CDR1 LNHDA, CDR2 SQIVND (reference sequence). CDR3 protein: CASSTAGRDTQYF. CDR3 coding DNA: TGTGCCAGTAGTACCGCAGGGAGGGATACGCAGTATTTT.

This clonotype was recorded at least ten times. CDR3 region: CATSRDLGIQPQHF. The CDR3 nucleotides are TGTGCCACCAGCAGAGATCTGGGGATTCAGCCCCAGCATTTT. The V gene is TRBV15, the J gene TRBJ1-5; D unclear. V lost 0 bases and J 6 bases, leaving 9 bases between the germline ends. The CDR3 totals 14 residues. Germline V gene sequence: CDR1 LNHNV, CDR2 YYDKDF (reference sequence).

Many counts were recorded for this clonotype. The chain couples TRBV5-1 to TRBJ1-2; weak D call: TRBD1 (6 bases). Per the germline V gene, CDR1 is SGHRS and CDR2 is YFSETQ. Trimming took 1 base from V and 6 from J, leaving 10 bases between them. This CDR3 comprises 13 residues. The CDR3 reads CASSLWGRDGYTF. The CDR3 coding sequence is TGCGCCAGCAGCTTGTGGGGGCGGGATGGCTACACCTTC.

On this clonotype: One junction end disagrees with the germline gene, perhaps due to a read error. CDR3 in DNA: TGTGCCAGCAGCCCAAACGGGGGGGGGGCCGCCACTGTAGCTTTCTTT. Translation gives CASSPNGGGAATVAFF. The chain links TRBV5-6 to TRBJ1-1, with D tentatively TRBD1 (6 bases). Germline V gene data show CDR1 as SGHDT and CDR2 as YYEEEE. The CDR3 has 16 amino acids.

The genes are TRBV20-1 and TRBJ2-7; D possibly matches TRBD1 or TRBD2 (6 bases each). The CDR3 is made up of 14 amino acids. V was cut by 3 bases and J by 6 bases, with 18 bases left in between. Germline-derived CDR1 and CDR2 are DFQATT and SNEGSKA (reference sequence). The CDR3: CSARRGTGGFEQYF. The CDR3 nucleotides are TGCAGTGCTAGGAGGGGGACTGGGGGTTTCGAGCAGTACTTC.

This chain connects TRBV20-1 to TRBJ2-7; D possibly corresponds to TRBD2 (7 bases). The ends were cut back, 5 bases at V and 2 bases at J, with 13 bases in the middle. The CDR3 sequence is 13 residues long. The V gene's germline CDR1 is DFQATT and CDR2 SNEGSKA (reference sequence). Written as DNA, the CDR3 is TGCAGTGCTGTCAGCGGGACAACCTACGAGCAGTACTTC. This translates into CSAVSGTTYEQYF.

This clonotype was seen many times. V and J are TRBV30 and TRBJ1-5; D remains ambiguous. The V gene's germline CDR1 is GTSNPN and CDR2 SVGIG (reference sequence). V was trimmed by 2 bases and J by 7 bases, leaving 9 bases between them. This CDR3 has 12 residues. The CDR3 coding sequence is TGTGCCTGGAGTTTGCCTAGACAGCCCCAGCATTTT. This codes for CAWSLPRQPQHF.